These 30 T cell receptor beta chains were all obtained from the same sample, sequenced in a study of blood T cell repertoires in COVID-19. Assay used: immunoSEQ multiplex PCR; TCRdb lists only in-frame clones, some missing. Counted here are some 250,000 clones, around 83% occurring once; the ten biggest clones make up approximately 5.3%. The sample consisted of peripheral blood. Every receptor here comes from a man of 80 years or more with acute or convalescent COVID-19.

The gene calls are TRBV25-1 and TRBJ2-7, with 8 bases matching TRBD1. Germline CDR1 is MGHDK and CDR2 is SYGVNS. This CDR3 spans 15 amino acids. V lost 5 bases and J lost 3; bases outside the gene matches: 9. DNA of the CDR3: TGTGCCAGCAGTACCGGGACAGGCCGACTCTACGAGCAGTACTTC. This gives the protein CASSTGTGRLYEQYF.

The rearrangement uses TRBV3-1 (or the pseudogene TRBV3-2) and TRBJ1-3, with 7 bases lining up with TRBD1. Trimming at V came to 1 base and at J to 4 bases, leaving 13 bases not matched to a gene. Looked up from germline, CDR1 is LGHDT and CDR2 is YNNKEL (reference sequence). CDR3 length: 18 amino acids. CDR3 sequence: CASSQVLGKGAGGNTIYF. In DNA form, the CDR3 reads TGTGCCAGCAGCCAAGTGCTCGGAAAGGGGGCAGGGGGAAACACCATATATTTT.

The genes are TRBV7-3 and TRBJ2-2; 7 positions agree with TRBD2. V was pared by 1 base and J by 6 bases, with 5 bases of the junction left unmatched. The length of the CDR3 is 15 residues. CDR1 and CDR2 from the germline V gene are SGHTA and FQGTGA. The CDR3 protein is CASSLSAGVAGELFF. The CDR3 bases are TGTGCCAGCAGCTTAAGCGCGGGAGTTGCCGGGGAGCTGTTTTTT.

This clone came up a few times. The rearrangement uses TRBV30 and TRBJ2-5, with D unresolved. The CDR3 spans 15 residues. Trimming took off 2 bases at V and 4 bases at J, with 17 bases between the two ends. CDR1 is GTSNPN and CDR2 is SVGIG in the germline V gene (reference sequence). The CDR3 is CAWSRPPERRETQYF. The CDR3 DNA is TGTGCCTGGAGTCGCCCTCCAGAAAGGAGAGAGACCCAGTACTTC.

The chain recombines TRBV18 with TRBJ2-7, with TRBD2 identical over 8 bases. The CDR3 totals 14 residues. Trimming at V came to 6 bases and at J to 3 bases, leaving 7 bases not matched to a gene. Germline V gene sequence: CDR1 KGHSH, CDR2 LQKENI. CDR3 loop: CASSEAAGGYEQYF. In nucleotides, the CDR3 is TGTGCCAGCTCCGAGGCGGCGGGGGGCTACGAGCAGTACTTC.

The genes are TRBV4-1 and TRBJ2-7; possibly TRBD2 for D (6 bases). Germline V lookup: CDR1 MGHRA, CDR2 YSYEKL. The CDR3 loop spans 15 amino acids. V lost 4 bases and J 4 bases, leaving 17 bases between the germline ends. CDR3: CASSPDQGGGYEQYF. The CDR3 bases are TGCGCCAGCAGCCCTGACCAGGGTGGAGGGTACGAGCAGTACTTC.

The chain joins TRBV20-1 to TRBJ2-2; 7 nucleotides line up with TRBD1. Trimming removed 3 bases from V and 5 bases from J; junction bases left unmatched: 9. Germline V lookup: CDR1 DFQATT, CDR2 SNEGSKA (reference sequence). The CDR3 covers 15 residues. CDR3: CSASPGTVNTGELFF. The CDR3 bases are TGCAGTGCTAGTCCCGGGACAGTCAATACCGGGGAGCTGTTTTTT.

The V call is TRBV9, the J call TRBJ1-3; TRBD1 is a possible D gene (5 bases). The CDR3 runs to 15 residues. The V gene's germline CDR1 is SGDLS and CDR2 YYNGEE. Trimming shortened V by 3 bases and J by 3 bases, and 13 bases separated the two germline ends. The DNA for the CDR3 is TGTGCCAGCAGCGAAAAGGGGTTATTTGGAAACACCATATATTTT. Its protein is CASSEKGLFGNTIYF.

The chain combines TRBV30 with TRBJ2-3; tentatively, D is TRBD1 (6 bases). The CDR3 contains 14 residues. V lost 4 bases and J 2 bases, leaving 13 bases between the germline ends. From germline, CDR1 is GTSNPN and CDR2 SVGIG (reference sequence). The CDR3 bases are TGTGCCTGGACAGGGGAAACCCACACAGATACGCAGTATTTT. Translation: CAWTGETHTDTQYF.

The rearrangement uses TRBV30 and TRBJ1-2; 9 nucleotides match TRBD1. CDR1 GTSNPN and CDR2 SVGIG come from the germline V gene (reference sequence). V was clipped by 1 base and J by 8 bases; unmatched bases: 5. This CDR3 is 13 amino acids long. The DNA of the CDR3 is TGTGCCTGGAGTGAACAGGGGGCGCGAGGCTACACCTTC. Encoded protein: CAWSEQGARGYTF. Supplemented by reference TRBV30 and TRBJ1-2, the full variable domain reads SQTIHQWPATLVQPVGSPLSLECTVEGTSNPNLYWYRQAAGRGLQLLFYSVGIGQISSEVPQNLSASRPQDRQFILSSKKLLLSDSGFYLCAWSEQGARGYTFGSGTRLTVV.

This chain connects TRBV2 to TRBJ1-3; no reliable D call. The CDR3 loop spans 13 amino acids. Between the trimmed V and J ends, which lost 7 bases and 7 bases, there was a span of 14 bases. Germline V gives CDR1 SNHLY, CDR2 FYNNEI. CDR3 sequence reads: CASKSDKLNTIYF. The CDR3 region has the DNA TGTGCCAGCAAATCTGACAAGCTCAACACCATATATTTT. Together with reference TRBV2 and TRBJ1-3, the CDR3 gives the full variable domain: EPEVTQTPSHQVTQMGQEVILRCVPISNHLYFYWYRQILGQKVEFLVSFYNNEISEKSEIFDDQFSVERPDGSNFTLKIRSTKLEDSAMYFCASKSDKLNTIYFGEGSWLTVV.

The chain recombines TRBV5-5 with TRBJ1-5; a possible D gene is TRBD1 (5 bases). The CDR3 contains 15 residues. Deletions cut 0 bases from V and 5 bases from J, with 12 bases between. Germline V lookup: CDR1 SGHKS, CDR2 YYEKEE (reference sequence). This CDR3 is CASSLEGERYQPQHF. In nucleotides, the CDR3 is TGTGCCAGCAGCTTGGAAGGGGAAAGATATCAGCCCCAGCATTTT.

CDR3 sequence: CASSLGTIANYGYTF. The CDR3 DNA is TGCGCCAGCAGCCTCGGGACAATAGCTAACTATGGCTACACCTTC. This chain joins TRBV5-1 and TRBJ1-2; D may be TRBD1 (6 bases). V shed 4 bases and J shed 0 bases, with 13 bases lying between them. Germline lookup yields CDR1 SGHRS and CDR2 YFSETQ. The CDR3 length is 15 residues.

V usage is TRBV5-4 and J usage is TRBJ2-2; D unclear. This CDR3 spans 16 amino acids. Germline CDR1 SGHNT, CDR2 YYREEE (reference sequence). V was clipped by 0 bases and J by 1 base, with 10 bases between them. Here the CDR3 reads CASSLGGPGNTGELFF. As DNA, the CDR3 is TGTGCCAGCAGCTTGGGAGGCCCGGGGAACACCGGGGAGCTGTTTTTT.

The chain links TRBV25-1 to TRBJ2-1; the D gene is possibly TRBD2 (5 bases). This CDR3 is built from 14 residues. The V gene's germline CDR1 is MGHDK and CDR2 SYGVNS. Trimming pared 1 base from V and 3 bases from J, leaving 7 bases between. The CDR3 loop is CASSEWTVYNEQFF. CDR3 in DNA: TGTGCCAGCAGTGAATGGACTGTCTACAATGAGCAGTTCTTC.

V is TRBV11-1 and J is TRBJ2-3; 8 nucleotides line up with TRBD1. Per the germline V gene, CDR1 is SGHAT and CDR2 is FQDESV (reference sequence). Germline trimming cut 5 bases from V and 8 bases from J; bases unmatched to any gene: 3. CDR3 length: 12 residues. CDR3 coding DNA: TGTGCCAGCAGCAAAGGACAGGGTACGCAGTATTTT. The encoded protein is CASSKGQGTQYF.

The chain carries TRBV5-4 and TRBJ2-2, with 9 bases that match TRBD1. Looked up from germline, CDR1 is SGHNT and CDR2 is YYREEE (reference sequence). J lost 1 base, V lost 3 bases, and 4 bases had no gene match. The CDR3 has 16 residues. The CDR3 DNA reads TGTGCCAGCAGCTCCGGGACAGGGAAGAACACCGGGGAGCTGTTTTTT. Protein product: CASSSGTGKNTGELFF.

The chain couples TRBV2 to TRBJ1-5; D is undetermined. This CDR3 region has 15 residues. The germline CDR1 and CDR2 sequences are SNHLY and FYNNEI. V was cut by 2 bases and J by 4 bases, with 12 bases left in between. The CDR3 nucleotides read TGTGCCAGCAGTGAAACCGGGGTGAATAATCAGCCCCAGCATTTT. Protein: CASSETGVNNQPQHF.

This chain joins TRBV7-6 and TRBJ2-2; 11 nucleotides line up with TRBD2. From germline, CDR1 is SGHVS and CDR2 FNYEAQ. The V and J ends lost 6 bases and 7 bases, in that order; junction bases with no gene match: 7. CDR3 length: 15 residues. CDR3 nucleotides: TGTGCCAGCAGGAAACCGACTAGCGGGGTCGGGGAGCTGTTTTTT. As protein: CASRKPTSGVGELFF.

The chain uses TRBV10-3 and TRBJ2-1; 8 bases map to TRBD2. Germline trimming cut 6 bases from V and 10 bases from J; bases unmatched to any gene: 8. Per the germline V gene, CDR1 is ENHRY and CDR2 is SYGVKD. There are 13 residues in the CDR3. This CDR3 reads CAIREGREDEQFF. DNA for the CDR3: TGTGCCATCAGGGAGGGGCGGGAGGACGAGCAGTTCTTC.

The CDR3: CASGQAYNEQFF. CDR3 nucleotide sequence: TGTGCCAGCGGACAGGCTTACAATGAGCAGTTCTTC. The chain couples TRBV28 to TRBJ2-1, with 7 bases lining up with TRBD1. This CDR3 region has 12 residues. Germline V gene data show CDR1 as MDHEN and CDR2 as SYDVKM. V shed 8 bases, J shed 4 bases, and the junction held 2 bases outside the gene matches.

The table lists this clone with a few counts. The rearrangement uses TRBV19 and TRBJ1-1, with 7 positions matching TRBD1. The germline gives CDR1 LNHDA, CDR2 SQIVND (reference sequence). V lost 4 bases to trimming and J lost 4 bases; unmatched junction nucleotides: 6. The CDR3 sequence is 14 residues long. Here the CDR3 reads CASSRRQGVTEAFF. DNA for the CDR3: TGTGCCAGTAGTAGGAGACAGGGAGTCACTGAAGCTTTCTTT.

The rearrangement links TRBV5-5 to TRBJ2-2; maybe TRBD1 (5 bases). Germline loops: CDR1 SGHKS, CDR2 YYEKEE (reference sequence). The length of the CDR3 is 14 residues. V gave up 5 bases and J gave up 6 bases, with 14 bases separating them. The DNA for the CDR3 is TGTGCCAGCAGGGGCAGTGCAGGGCCCGGGGAGCTGTTTTTT. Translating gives CASRGSAGPGELFF.

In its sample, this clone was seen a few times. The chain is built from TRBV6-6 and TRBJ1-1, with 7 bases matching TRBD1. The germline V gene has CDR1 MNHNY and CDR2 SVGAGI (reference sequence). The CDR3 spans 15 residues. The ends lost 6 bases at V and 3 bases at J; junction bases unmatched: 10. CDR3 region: CASRPNPTGDTEAFF. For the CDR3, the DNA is TGTGCCAGCAGACCCAACCCAACAGGGGACACTGAAGCTTTCTTT.

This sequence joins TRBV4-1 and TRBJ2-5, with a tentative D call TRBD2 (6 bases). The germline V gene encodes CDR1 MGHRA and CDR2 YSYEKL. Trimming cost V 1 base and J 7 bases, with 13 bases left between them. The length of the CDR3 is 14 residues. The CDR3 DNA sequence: TGCGCCAGCAGCCAAGGCCCCGGAGCGGGGACCCAGTACTTC. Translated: CASSQGPGAGTQYF.

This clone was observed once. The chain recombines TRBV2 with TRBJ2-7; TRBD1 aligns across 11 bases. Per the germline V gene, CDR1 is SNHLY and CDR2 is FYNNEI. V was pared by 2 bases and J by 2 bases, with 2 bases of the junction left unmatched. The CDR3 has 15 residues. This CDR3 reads CASSEMGQGAYEQYF. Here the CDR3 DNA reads TGTGCCAGCAGTGAAATGGGACAGGGGGCCTACGAGCAGTACTTC.

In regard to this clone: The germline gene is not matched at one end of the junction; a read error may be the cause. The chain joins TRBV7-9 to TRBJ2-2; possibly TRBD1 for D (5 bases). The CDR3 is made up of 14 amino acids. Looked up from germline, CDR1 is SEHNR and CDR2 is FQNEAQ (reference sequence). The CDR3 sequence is CASSLDSLTGELFF. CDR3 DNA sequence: TGTGCCAGCAGTTTAGACAGCCTCACCGGGGAGCTGTTTTTT.

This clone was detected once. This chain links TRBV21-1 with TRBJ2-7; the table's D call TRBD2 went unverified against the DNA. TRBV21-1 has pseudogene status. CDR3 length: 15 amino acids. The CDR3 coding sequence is TGTGCCAGCAGCAAAGAGTCTAGCGGGATTTACGAGCAGTACTTC. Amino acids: CASSKESSGIYEQYF.

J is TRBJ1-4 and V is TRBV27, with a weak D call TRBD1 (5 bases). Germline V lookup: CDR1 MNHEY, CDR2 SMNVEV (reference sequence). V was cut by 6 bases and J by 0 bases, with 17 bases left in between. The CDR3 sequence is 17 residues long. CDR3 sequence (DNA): TGTGCCAGCAGGGTATTGGGACTGCAAGCAACTAATGAAAAACTGTTTTTT. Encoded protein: CASRVLGLQATNEKLFF.

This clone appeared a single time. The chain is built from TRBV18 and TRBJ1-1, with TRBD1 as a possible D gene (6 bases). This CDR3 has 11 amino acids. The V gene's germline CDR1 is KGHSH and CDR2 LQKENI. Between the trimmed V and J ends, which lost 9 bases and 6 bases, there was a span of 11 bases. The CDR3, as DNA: TGTGCCAGTTCAACAGGGTCTGAAGCTTTCTTT. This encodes CASSTGSEAFF.